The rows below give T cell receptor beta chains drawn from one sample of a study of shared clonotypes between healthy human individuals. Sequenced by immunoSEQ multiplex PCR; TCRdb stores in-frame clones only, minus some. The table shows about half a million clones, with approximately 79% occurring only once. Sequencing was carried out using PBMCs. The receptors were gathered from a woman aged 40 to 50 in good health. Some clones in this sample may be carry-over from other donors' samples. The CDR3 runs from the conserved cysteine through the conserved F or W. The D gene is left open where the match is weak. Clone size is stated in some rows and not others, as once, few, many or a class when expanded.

CDR3aa: CASSLSGSSYEQYF
CDR3nt: TGTGCCAGCAGCTTAAGCGGGAGCTCCTACGAGCAGTACTTC
abundance: NA
len: 14
j_gene: TRBJ2-7
v_gene: TRBV7-3
d_gene: TRBD2

CDR3aa: CASSEVQGLQETQYF
CDR3nt: TGTGCCAGCAGTGAAGTTCAGGGGCTCCAAGAGACCCAGTACTTC
abundance: NA
len: 15
j_gene: TRBJ2-5
v_gene: TRBV6-1
d_gene: NA

CDR3aa: CASSPASRGTAFF
CDR3nt: TGTGCCAGCAGCCCAGCGAGCCGAGGGACAGCTTTCTTT
abundance: many
len: 13
j_gene: TRBJ1-1
v_gene: TRBV9
d_gene: NA

CDR3aa: CASSLVGYEQYF
CDR3nt: TGTGCCAGCAGCTTAGTTGGGTACGAGCAGTACTTC
abundance: NA
len: 12
j_gene: TRBJ2-7
v_gene: TRBV7-9
d_gene: NA

CDR3aa: CASSISGNSYEQYF
CDR3nt: TGTGCCAGCAGCATCAGCGGGAACTCCTACGAGCAGTACTTC
abundance: NA
len: 14
j_gene: TRBJ2-7
v_gene: TRBV11-2
d_gene: TRBD2

CDR3aa: CASSRTSASYNEQFF
CDR3nt: TGTGCCAGCAGCCGGACTAGCGCCTCCTACAATGAGCAGTTCTTC
abundance: few
len: 15
j_gene: TRBJ2-1
v_gene: TRBV25-1
d_gene: TRBD2

CDR3aa: CASSAQGQDYGYTF
CDR3nt: TGTGCCAGCAGCGCACAGGGACAGGATTATGGCTACACCTTC
abundance: NA
len: 14
j_gene: TRBJ1-2
v_gene: TRBV9
d_gene: TRBD1

CDR3aa: CASSPRQAKKDSGRVISYEQYF
CDR3nt: TGTGCCAGCTCACCACGACAGGCGAAAAAGGATAGCGGGAGGGTGATTTCCTACGAGCAGTACTTC
abundance: once
len: 22
j_gene: TRBJ2-7
v_gene: TRBV18
d_gene: TRBD2

CDR3aa: CASSAGTEWNEKLFF
CDR3nt: TGTGCCAGCAGCGCCGGGACAGAATGGAATGAAAAACTGTTTTTT
abundance: NA
len: 15
j_gene: TRBJ1-4
v_gene: TRBV5-6
d_gene: TRBD1

CDR3aa: CASSLGPRGRAFF
CDR3nt: TGTGCCAGCAGCTTAGGCCCCCGGGGGAGAGCTTTCTTT
abundance: NA
len: 13
j_gene: TRBJ1-1
v_gene: TRBV7-2
d_gene: NA

CDR3aa: CAINSQGSSEQYF
CDR3nt: TGTGCCATCAATTCACAGGGCTCCTCCGAGCAGTACTTC
abundance: NA
len: 13
j_gene: TRBJ2-7
v_gene: TRBV10-3
d_gene: NA

CDR3aa: CASSLQGANTGELFF
CDR3nt: TGTGCCAGCAGTTTACAGGGGGCCAACACCGGGGAGCTGTTTTTT
abundance: once
len: 15
j_gene: TRBJ2-2
v_gene: TRBV6-5
d_gene: TRBD1

CDR3aa: CASSPGVGSDTQYF
CDR3nt: TGTGCCAGCTCACCAGGGGTAGGCTCAGATACGCAGTATTTT
abundance: NA
len: 14
j_gene: TRBJ2-3
v_gene: TRBV18
d_gene: NA

CDR3aa: CASSLSTSGRATGELFF
CDR3nt: TGCGCCAGCAGCTTATCGACTAGCGGGAGGGCCACCGGGGAGCTGTTTTTT
abundance: NA
len: 17
j_gene: TRBJ2-2
v_gene: TRBV5-1
d_gene: TRBD2

CDR3aa: CASSPIGQKTGNTEAFF
CDR3nt: TGTGCCAGCAGTCCAATTGGACAGAAGACCGGTAACACTGAAGCTTTCTTT
abundance: NA
len: 17
j_gene: TRBJ1-1
v_gene: TRBV28
d_gene: NA

CDR3aa: CASSGLAGDVQVEQFF
CDR3nt: TGCGCCAGCAGCGGTCTAGCGGGAGACGTGCAGGTTGAGCAGTTCTTC
abundance: NA
len: 16
j_gene: TRBJ2-1
v_gene: TRBV5-1
d_gene: TRBD2

CDR3aa: CASSFLAGGPDTQYF
CDR3nt: TGTGCCAGCAGCTTCTTAGCGGGAGGCCCAGATACGCAGTATTTT
abundance: NA
len: 15
j_gene: TRBJ2-3
v_gene: TRBV7-3
d_gene: TRBD2

CDR3aa: CASSLPGTVNQPQHF
CDR3nt: TGTGCCAGCAGCTTACCCGGGACAGTCAATCAGCCCCAGCATTTT
abundance: NA
len: 15
j_gene: TRBJ1-5
v_gene: TRBV7-2
d_gene: TRBD1

CDR3aa: CASSPDPGTANTGELFF
CDR3nt: TGTGCCAGCAGCCCAGACCCCGGGACGGCGAACACCGGGGAGCTGTTTTTT
abundance: NA
len: 17
j_gene: TRBJ2-2
v_gene: TRBV7-3
d_gene: NA

CDR3aa: CASSRTGLVSGANVLTF
CDR3nt: TGTGCCAGCAGTAGGACAGGATTGGTGTCTGGGGCCAACGTCCTGACTTTC
abundance: NA
len: 17
j_gene: TRBJ2-6
v_gene: TRBV25-1
d_gene: TRBD1

CDR3aa: CASSLRVGLAGTDTQYF
CDR3nt: TGTGCCAGCAGTTTAAGGGTAGGGTTAGCCGGCACAGATACGCAGTATTTT
abundance: NA
len: 17
j_gene: TRBJ2-3
v_gene: TRBV27
d_gene: NA

CDR3aa: CASSFDWYANGYTF
CDR3nt: TGTGCCAGCAGTTTCGATTGGTACGCGAATGGCTACACCTTC
abundance: once
len: 14
j_gene: TRBJ1-2
v_gene: TRBV28
d_gene: NA

CDR3aa: CASSIARTDTQYF
CDR3nt: TGTGCCAGTAGTATCGCGAGAACAGATACGCAGTATTTT
abundance: NA
len: 13
j_gene: TRBJ2-3
v_gene: TRBV19
d_gene: NA

CDR3aa: CASSPWGGPGDTQYF
CDR3nt: TGTGCCAGCAGCCCCTGGGGAGGGCCAGGAGATACGCAGTATTTT
abundance: NA
len: 15
j_gene: TRBJ2-3
v_gene: TRBV7-2
d_gene: TRBD2

CDR3aa: CASSPSTDTQYF
CDR3nt: TGTGCCAGCAGCCCTAGCACAGATACGCAGTATTTT
abundance: few
len: 12
j_gene: TRBJ2-3
v_gene: TRBV7-2
d_gene: NA

CDR3aa: CASSLDRDYGTEAFF
CDR3nt: TGTGCCAGCAGTCTCGACAGGGATTATGGCACTGAAGCTTTCTTT
abundance: NA
len: 15
j_gene: TRBJ1-1
v_gene: TRBV6-6
d_gene: TRBD1

CDR3aa: CASSLSNSQETQYF
CDR3nt: TGTGCCAGCAGCTTATCTAACTCCCAAGAGACCCAGTACTTC
abundance: NA
len: 14
j_gene: TRBJ2-5
v_gene: TRBV7-3
d_gene: NA

CDR3aa: CASTDSPSYEQYF
CDR3nt: TGTGCCAGCACCGACAGTCCCTCCTACGAGCAGTACTTC
abundance: NA
len: 13
j_gene: TRBJ2-7
v_gene: TRBV28
d_gene: NA

CDR3aa: CASSPNRVLSRYSEQFF
CDR3nt: TGTGCCAGCAGCCCGAACCGCGTTCTCTCGAGATATAGTGAGCAGTTCTTC
abundance: NA
len: 17
j_gene: TRBJ2-1
v_gene: TRBV7-8
d_gene: NA

CDR3aa: CAWTGNSGANVLTF
CDR3nt: TGTGCCTGGACAGGGAACTCTGGGGCCAACGTCCTGACTTTC
abundance: NA
len: 14
j_gene: TRBJ2-6
v_gene: TRBV30
d_gene: NA

CDR3aa: CASSGRGGETQYF
CDR3nt: TGTGCCAGCAGTGGTAGGGGAGGCGAGACCCAGTACTTC
abundance: few
len: 13
j_gene: TRBJ2-5
v_gene: TRBV2
d_gene: NA

CDR3aa: CASSSPGVGGTDTQYF
CDR3nt: TGTGCCAGTTCTAGCCCGGGAGTGGGCGGCACAGATACGCAGTATTTT
abundance: NA
len: 16
j_gene: TRBJ2-3
v_gene: TRBV28
d_gene: NA

CDR3aa: CASSLGGQGAYEQFF
CDR3nt: TGTGCCAGCAGCCTAGGAGGACAGGGGGCTTATGAGCAGTTCTTC
abundance: NA
len: 15
j_gene: TRBJ2-1
v_gene: TRBV7-6
d_gene: TRBD1

CDR3aa: CASSPGQAGNEKLFF
CDR3nt: TGCGCCAGCAGCCCCGGACAGGCGGGTAATGAAAAACTGTTTTTT
abundance: NA
len: 15
j_gene: TRBJ1-4
v_gene: TRBV5-1
d_gene: TRBD1

CDR3aa: CASSPGVANTGELFF
CDR3nt: TGTGCCAGCTCACCGGGAGTTGCTAACACCGGGGAGCTGTTTTTT
abundance: NA
len: 15
j_gene: TRBJ2-2
v_gene: TRBV18
d_gene: NA

CDR3aa: CASSRLAREAYNEQFF
CDR3nt: TGTGCCAGCAGTCGGTTAGCCCGGGAAGCCTACAATGAGCAGTTCTTC
abundance: NA
len: 16
j_gene: TRBJ2-1
v_gene: TRBV27
d_gene: NA

CDR3aa: CASSMGTGGPNEQFF
CDR3nt: TGTGCCAGTAGTATGGGGACAGGGGGCCCCAATGAGCAGTTCTTC
abundance: few
len: 15
j_gene: TRBJ2-1
v_gene: TRBV19
d_gene: TRBD1

CDR3aa: CSVVATSGDTGELFF
CDR3nt: TGCAGCGTTGTTGCTACCTCGGGAGACACCGGGGAGCTGTTTTTT
abundance: NA
len: 15
j_gene: TRBJ2-2
v_gene: TRBV29-1
d_gene: NA

CDR3aa: CASSIEGGTYNEQFF
CDR3nt: TGTGCCAGCTCGATTGAGGGGGGAACCTACAATGAGCAGTTCTTC
abundance: NA
len: 15
j_gene: TRBJ2-1
v_gene: TRBV2
d_gene: NA

CDR3aa: CASSLPASYEQYF
CDR3nt: TGCGCCAGCAGCTTGCCCGCCTCCTACGAGCAGTACTTC
abundance: once
len: 13
j_gene: TRBJ2-7
v_gene: TRBV5-1
d_gene: NA

CDR3aa: CASSFGLSPYEQYF
CDR3nt: TGTGCCAGCAGCTTCGGACTGAGTCCCTACGAGCAGTACTTC
abundance: NA
len: 14
j_gene: TRBJ2-7
v_gene: TRBV11-1
d_gene: NA

CDR3aa: CASSLINRGEAFF
CDR3nt: TGTGCCAGCAGTCTCATTAACAGGGGTGAAGCTTTCTTT
abundance: many
len: 13
j_gene: TRBJ1-1
v_gene: TRBV28
d_gene: TRBD1

CDR3aa: CAWKGLDSPLHF
CDR3nt: TGTGCCTGGAAAGGCTTGGATTCACCCCTCCACTTT
abundance: NA
len: 12
j_gene: TRBJ1-6
v_gene: TRBV30
d_gene: NA

CDR3aa: CASNPAGGGQPQHF
CDR3nt: TGTGCCAGCAACCCCGCGGGGGGCGGTCAGCCCCAGCATTTT
abundance: NA
len: 14
j_gene: TRBJ1-5
v_gene: TRBV6-6
d_gene: NA

CDR3aa: CASSWDRATDTQYF
CDR3nt: TGTGCCAGCAGCTGGGACAGGGCGACAGATACGCAGTATTTT
abundance: few
len: 14
j_gene: TRBJ2-3
v_gene: TRBV11-3
d_gene: TRBD1

CDR3aa: CAWRPWREGREQYF
CDR3nt: TGTGCCTGGAGGCCCTGGCGGGAGGGCCGCGAGCAGTACTTC
abundance: many
len: 14
j_gene: TRBJ2-7
v_gene: TRBV30
d_gene: TRBD2

CDR3aa: CASSATGQGAYNEQFF
CDR3nt: TGTGCCAGCAGTGCCACGGGACAGGGGGCCTACAATGAGCAGTTCTTC
abundance: NA
len: 16
j_gene: TRBJ2-1
v_gene: TRBV5-4
d_gene: TRBD1

CDR3aa: CAWSGGGPGYTF
CDR3nt: TGTGCCTGGAGTGGGGGTGGGCCGGGCTACACCTTC
abundance: NA
len: 12
j_gene: TRBJ1-2
v_gene: TRBV30
d_gene: NA

CDR3aa: CASSRTSGYEQYF
CDR3nt: TGTGCCAGCAGTCGGACTAGCGGCTACGAGCAGTACTTC
abundance: many
len: 13
j_gene: TRBJ2-7
v_gene: TRBV25-1
d_gene: TRBD2

CDR3aa: CASSLENNLDTEAFF
CDR3nt: TGCGCCAGCAGCTTGGAGAACAACTTGGACACTGAAGCTTTCTTT
abundance: NA
len: 15
j_gene: TRBJ1-1
v_gene: TRBV5-1
d_gene: NA

CDR3aa: CASSVRGDNYGYTF
CDR3nt: TGTGCCAGCAGTGTCAGGGGCGATAACTATGGCTACACCTTC
abundance: NA
len: 14
j_gene: TRBJ1-2
v_gene: TRBV2
d_gene: NA